This T cell receptor (beta chain) was recovered during a study of Ad26.COV2.S vaccination and SARS-CoV-2 variants. Whole-study results and caveats: Placebo and vaccine recipients had non-spike TCR breadth that was similar. Greater spike-specific TCR breadth was seen in vaccine recipients than in placebo recipients.

The CDR3 runs 12 residues. The V end was cut by 5 bases, the J end by 2 bases, with 3 bases between. The table came from immunoSEQ multiplex PCR; TCRdb's copy has only in-frame clones and leaves some out. The sample holds roughly 500,000 clones, 80% to 90% seen once. Documented treatment: roughly 19 received Ad26.COV2.S at low or high dose, single or two shots; a few received placebo; per-sample allocation not given. The study sampled participants on day 63 after the first vaccine or placebo injection. Details on this clone: The target antigen is unknown.

Source: peripheral blood, taken in a trial of Ad26.COV2.S vaccine versus placebo. The rearrangement joins TRBV12-3 or TRBV12-4 to TRBJ2-2, with D unclear. This sequence was found in a person between 18 and 65 years old who received the Ad26.COV2.S COVID-19 vaccine or a placebo. CDR3 sequence: CASSRNTGELFF. CDR3 in DNA: TGTGCCAGCAGTCGCAACACCGGGGAGCTGTTTTTT.